The TCR beta chain under discussion was sequenced for a study of T cell repertoires in cytomegalovirus infection. General study findings and limits: The study found HLA-C-restricted CMV-specific TCR beta clonotypes dominating the ex vivo response.

The CDR3 length is 12 residues. The germline gives CDR1 SGHNT, CDR2 YENEEA. V was trimmed by 5 bases and J by 5 bases, leaving 7 bases between them. This clonotype was counted ten times or more. Its antigen is not identified. TCRdb recomputed calls from the reads with MiXCR, one row per CDR3 protein. The data contain about 130,000 distinct CDR3 sequences, 8% to 9% of them singletons. This chain joins TRBV11-3 and TRBJ2-1; D is unclear. The receptor's source is a human donor in good health (CMV status not recorded). Some clones in this sample may be carry-over from other donors' samples. Input material: PBMCs. The CDR3 loop reads CASSRDHNEQFF. CDR3 nucleotides: TGTGCCAGCAGCCGAGACCACAATGAGCAGTTCTTC.